The 10 T cell receptor beta chains below were found in one sample sequenced in a study of T cell clonality in common variable immunodeficiency. General observations from the study: Fewer deletions and N-nucleotide insertions were reportedly seen in common variable immunodeficiency TCR beta sequences.

Their cognate antigens are unknown. Using immunoSEQ multiplex PCR, the repertoire was profiled, and TCRdb retains in-frame clones only, with some absent. The specimen has about 15,000 clones, none found just once. Sequences were obtained from peripheral blood mononuclear cells. Receptor source: a human donor with common variable immunodeficiency.

Ten or more counts support this clone. The CDR3 end lies 3 residues beyond the end of the read and is filled in from the germline J gene. J is TRBJ2-3 and V is TRBV10-1, with D possibly TRBD2 on 6 matching bases. Germline V CDR1 and CDR2: WNHNN, SYGVQD (reference sequence). This CDR3 is 16 amino acids long. V was shortened by 8 bases and J by 2 bases, with 20 bases between the two germline ends. The sequenced CDR3 bases are TGCGCCAGCTCCACCGGCTACTTAGCGGACACAGATACG. This sequence encodes CASSTGYLADTDT. The full CDR3 protein is CASSTGYLADTDTQYF.

To note about this clone: Read sequence stops 3 residues before the CDR3 end, and the germline J gene provides the missing end. This chain connects TRBV13 to TRBJ2-4; 7 nucleotides line up with TRBD1. CDR3 length: 20 amino acids. Germline-derived CDR1 and CDR2 are PRHDT and FYEKMQ (reference sequence). V was pared by 4 bases and J by 0 bases, with 18 bases of the junction left unmatched. The CDR3 bases that were read are TGTGCCAGCAGCTCCGACCGACAGGGATTGAGGGCTCTAGCCAAAAACATT. The encoded protein is CASSSDRQGLRALAKNI. The CDR3 as a whole reads CASSSDRQGLRALAKNIQYF.

This clone appeared a few times. Sequencing ends 3 residues short of the CDR3 end; the germline J gene provides the rest. The chain carries TRBV18 and TRBJ2-5, with 7 bases identical to TRBD1. V lost 0 bases and J lost 4; bases outside the gene matches: 2. The germline CDR1 and CDR2 sequences are KGHSH and LQKENI. This CDR3 region has 14 residues. CDR3 residues: CASSPPPGGETQYF. The CDR3 bases that were read are TGTGCCAGCTCACCACCGCCAGGGGGAGAGACC.

This clone was detected ten times or more. Sequencing ends 3 residues short of the CDR3 end; the germline J gene provides the rest. This chain links TRBV5-1 with TRBJ2-7; 7 positions match TRBD2. Looked up from germline, CDR1 is SGHRS and CDR2 is YFSETQ. The CDR3 totals 16 residues. Trimming took 4 bases from V and 5 from J; bases not matched to a gene: 15. CDR3 in amino acids: CASSPSTSPSRDEQYF. Partial CDR3 DNA: TGCGCCAGCAGCCCCTCGACTAGCCCTTCCCGCGACGAG.

This clone was detected a few times. Read data end 3 residues before the CDR3 end; the end is taken from the germline J gene. J is TRBJ1-4 and V is TRBV19, with 7 bases matching TRBD1. CDR1 and CDR2 from the germline V gene are LNHDA and SQIVND (reference sequence). The CDR3 is 16 residues long. Incomplete CDR3 DNA: TGTGCCAGTAGTACCAGAACAGGGGTGGTCTCAAGGAAA. Translated, it gives CASSTRTGVVSRK. The CDR3 in its entirety is CASSTRTGVVSRKLFF.

This clone was picked up a small number of times. CDR3 residues: CASGAGTGGYEQYF. CDR3 DNA, as far as it was read: TGTGCCAGCGGGGCCGGGACAGGTGGTTACGAG. V gene TRBV5-6 combines with J gene TRBJ2-7; TRBD1 matches at 8 bases. With the read ending 3 residues before the CDR3 end, the germline J gene is used to fill in that end. Germline trimming cut 7 bases from V and 4 bases from J; bases unmatched to any gene: 10. The CDR3 runs 14 residues. Germline V gene sequence: CDR1 SGHDT, CDR2 YYEEEE.

This clone was recorded a few times. The read terminates 3 residues before the CDR3 end, so the remaining end is supplied by the germline J gene. The V call is TRBV7-2, the J call TRBJ2-7; D not certain. The germline gives CDR1 SGHTA, CDR2 FQGNSA. Between the trimmed V and J ends, which lost 5 bases and 4 bases, there was a span of 15 bases. This CDR3 is 14 amino acids long. The sequenced part of the CDR3 DNA is TGTGCCAGCAGCCGAGCAGGCAGTTTATACGAG. It specifies CASSRAGSLYE. The whole CDR3 sequence is CASSRAGSLYEQYF.

A word on this clone: The CDR3 end is not reached by the read, which stops 3 residues before it; the germline J gene fills it in. The rearrangement uses TRBV19 and TRBJ2-1; TRBD2 matches at 7 bases. CDR1 is LNHDA and CDR2 is SQIVND in the germline V gene (reference sequence). The V gene end was trimmed by 6 bases and the J gene end by 4 bases; junction bases not matched to a gene: 12. The CDR3 consists of 16 residues. This chain's CDR3 is CASSPSAGVYYNEQFF. CDR3 DNA (partial): TGTGCCAGTAGCCCCTCCGCGGGAGTTTATTACAATGAG.

This clone was picked up a small number of times. The CDR3 goes on 3 residues after the read ends, and that part is filled in from the germline J gene. V and J are TRBV6-2 or TRBV6-3 and TRBJ2-1; D ambiguous. Germline V lookup: CDR1 MNHEY, CDR2 SVGEGT. V lost 7 bases and J 5 bases, leaving 21 bases between the germline ends. The CDR3 loop spans 16 amino acids. Here the CDR3 reads CASTLLPMGSHNEQFF. CDR3 DNA, as far as it was read: TGTGCCAGCACCCTCTTACCTATGGGCTCTCACAATGAG.

As concerns this clone: Coverage ceases 3 residues before the CDR3 finishes, and the germline J gene fills in the end. The chain recombines TRBV30 with TRBJ2-1; 9 nucleotides match TRBD1. Germline loops: CDR1 GTSNPN, CDR2 SVGIG (reference sequence). V was pared by 3 bases and J by 8 bases, with 2 bases of the junction left unmatched. The CDR3 consists of 12 residues. CDR3 region: CAWSRQGDEQFF. The CDR3 bases that were read are TGTGCCTGGAGCAGACAGGGGGATGAG.